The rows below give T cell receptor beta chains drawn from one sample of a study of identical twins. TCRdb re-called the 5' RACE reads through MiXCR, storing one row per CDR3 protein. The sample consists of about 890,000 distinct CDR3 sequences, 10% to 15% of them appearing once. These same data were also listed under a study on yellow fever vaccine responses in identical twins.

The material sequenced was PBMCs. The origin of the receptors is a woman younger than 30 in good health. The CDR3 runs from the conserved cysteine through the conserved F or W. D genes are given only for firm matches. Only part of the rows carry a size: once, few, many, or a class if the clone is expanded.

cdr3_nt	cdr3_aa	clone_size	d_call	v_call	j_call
TGTGCCAGCAGTTTGAGCGGGATAGACACCGGGGAGCTGTTTTTT	CASSLSGIDTGELFF	few	TRBD2	TRBV12-3/TRBV12-4	TRBJ2-2
TGTGCCAGCAGCCACAAGCGGGAGGAATTATGGAATGAGCAGTTCTTC	CASSHKREELWNEQFF	few	TRBD2	TRBV3-1	TRBJ2-1
TGTGCCAGCACCGATTCCCGGGATACGCAGTATTTT	CASTDSRDTQYF	NA	NA	TRBV6-2/TRBV6-3	TRBJ2-3
TGTGCCAGCAGCTTCACTAGGGGCAACCAAGAGACCCAGTACTTC	CASSFTRGNQETQYF	NA	NA	TRBV11-2	TRBJ2-5
TGTGCCAGCAGCAGAAGGTTTGTCGGGGAGCTGTTTTTT	CASSRRFVGELFF	NA	NA	TRBV11-2	TRBJ2-2
TGCAGTGCTAGAGATTCCCGGGCCGCCCAAGAGACCCAGTACTTC	CSARDSRAAQETQYF	NA	NA	TRBV20-1	TRBJ2-5
TGTGCCAGCGCGCCGGGGACAGGGAAATACGAGCAGTACTTC	CASAPGTGKYEQYF	few	TRBD1	TRBV7-2	TRBJ2-7
TGCAGCGTTGGGCAGCTCTCCGGGGAGCTGTTTTTT	CSVGQLSGELFF	NA	NA	TRBV29-1	TRBJ2-2
TGTGCCAGCTCACCGTTGGGGGCGGGAGATACGCAGTATTTT	CASSPLGAGDTQYF	NA	NA	TRBV18	TRBJ2-3
TGTGCCAGCAGTTTTTCATGGGACAGCGATACGCAAGAGACCCAGTACTTC	CASSFSWDSDTQETQYF	NA	TRBD1	TRBV28	TRBJ2-5
TGTGCCAGCAGAGGGACGGTTGATGAGCAGTTCTTC	CASRGTVDEQFF	many	NA	TRBV12-3/TRBV12-4	TRBJ2-1
TGCGCCAGCAGCCCCAGTCCGAGGGATACGCAGTATTTT	CASSPSPRDTQYF	many	NA	TRBV5-1	TRBJ2-3
TGTGCCAGCAGTTACTCGCGGACAGGGTATGGCTACACCTTC	CASSYSRTGYGYTF	once	TRBD1	TRBV6-5	TRBJ1-2
TGCGCCAGCAGCTTGAGGACTAGCGGGAGTAGCTCCTACGAGCAGTACTTC	CASSLRTSGSSSYEQYF	NA	TRBD2	TRBV5-1	TRBJ2-7
TGTGCCAGCAGCCAAACTAGCGCCCCCCACAATGAGCAGTTCTTC	CASSQTSAPHNEQFF	NA	TRBD2	TRBV7-2	TRBJ2-1
TGTGCCAGCGGGAGGGGGCTTCTAGCGGACTCCTACGAGCAGTACTTC	CASGRGLLADSYEQYF	few	NA	TRBV2	TRBJ2-7
TGTGCCAGCAGCCAAGAGTTTGGACGCAGCTCTGGAAACACCATATATTTT	CASSQEFGRSSGNTIYF	NA	NA	TRBV4-2	TRBJ1-3
TGCAGTGCTAGAGGGGTTGCGGGGGGCCCCCAAGAGACCCAGTACTTC	CSARGVAGGPQETQYF	few	TRBD2	TRBV20-1	TRBJ2-5
TGTGCCAGCAGCCGAAACAGCCACGTAGAAGCAGATACGCAGTATTTT	CASSRNSHVEADTQYF	few	NA	TRBV11-2	TRBJ2-3
TGTGCCAGCAGTTACCAAGGACGGGAGACCCAGTACTTC	CASSYQGRETQYF	NA	NA	TRBV6-6	TRBJ2-5
TGTGCCAGCAGCCGGAGGACTAGTGGTAGACAAGAGACCCAGTACTTC	CASSRRTSGRQETQYF	NA	TRBD2	TRBV7-6	TRBJ2-5
TGTGCCAGCAGTCTGTCTACCCCCGAGTCCTACAATGAGCAGTTCTTC	CASSLSTPESYNEQFF	NA	NA	TRBV25-1	TRBJ2-1
TGTGCCAGCAGCCAAGGGGCTAGCGGTACCGGGGAGCTGTTTTTT	CASSQGASGTGELFF	NA	TRBD2	TRBV4-2	TRBJ2-2
TGTGCCAGTAGCGCGACAGCGAGGGAGACCCAGTACTTC	CASSATARETQYF	few	NA	TRBV19	TRBJ2-5
TGTGCCAGCAGCGCGAGCTATGGCTACACCTTC	CASSASYGYTF	NA	NA	TRBV5-6	TRBJ1-2
TGTGCCATCAGTTCCGGGACGGAGGTCTGGGAGCAGTACTTC	CAISSGTEVWEQYF	NA	NA	TRBV10-3	TRBJ2-7
TGTGCCAGCAGCTTAGGGGTAGCAGGTTACAATGAGCAGTTCTTC	CASSLGVAGYNEQFF	few	NA	TRBV7-2	TRBJ2-1
TGCAGCGTTGAAGATCGGGGGGAGGGGAACACTGAAGCTTTCTTT	CSVEDRGEGNTEAFF	NA	NA	TRBV29-1	TRBJ1-1
TGCAGCGTTGAATGGGTGAATAGTGACACAGTCACCCCGGGGAATGAGCAGTTCTTC	CSVEWVNSDTVTPGNEQFF	many	NA	TRBV29-1	TRBJ2-1
TGTGCCAGCAGCCCGATGACTAGCGGGGGGAGGGATACGCAGTATTTT	CASSPMTSGGRDTQYF	once	TRBD2	TRBV12-3/TRBV12-4	TRBJ2-3
TGTGCCAGCAGCTTATTAGCAGCGGTCTCCTACAATGAGCAGTTCTTC	CASSLLAAVSYNEQFF	NA	NA	TRBV11-1	TRBJ2-1
TGCAGCGTTGGATCCGCTACCGGGACAGATACGCAGTATTTT	CSVGSATGTDTQYF	few	NA	TRBV29-1	TRBJ2-3
TGCGCCAGCAGACGACTAGCGGCTAGCGAGCAGTACTTC	CASRRLAASEQYF	few	TRBD2	TRBV5-1	TRBJ2-7
TGTGCCATTCGACACCGTAACACCGGGGAGCTGTTTTTT	CAIRHRNTGELFF	many	NA	TRBV15	TRBJ2-2
TGTGCCAGCAGTAGGGACAGAGATACGCAGTATTTT	CASSRDRDTQYF	NA	TRBD1	TRBV12-3/TRBV12-4	TRBJ2-3
TGTGCCAGCTCACCAGCGGGGGCCACAGATACGCAGTATTTT	CASSPAGATDTQYF	few	NA	TRBV18	TRBJ2-3
TGCGCCAGCAGCCGAGGTGGGACAGGGTCAAATGAAAAACTGTTTTTT	CASSRGGTGSNEKLFF	many	TRBD1	TRBV5-1	TRBJ1-4
TGTGCCAGCACCAGAAAACTAGCGGGAGTAGAAGATACGCAGTATTTT	CASTRKLAGVEDTQYF	NA	TRBD2	TRBV2	TRBJ2-3
TGTGCCAGCAGCTTACGGCAGAACTCCTACAATGAGCAGTTCTTC	CASSLRQNSYNEQFF	many	NA	TRBV11-2	TRBJ2-1
TGCAGCGTTGTGAACCCGGCACTCGGGGGCTACACCTTC	CSVVNPALGGYTF	NA	NA	TRBV29-1	TRBJ1-2
TGTGCCAGCAGCGCAGCGGGTTCCCCCTCCTACGAGCAGTACTTC	CASSAAGSPSYEQYF	NA	NA	TRBV9	TRBJ2-7
TGCAGTGCAAAGGACGGAGTCTACGAGCAGTACTTC	CSAKDGVYEQYF	many	NA	TRBV20-1	TRBJ2-7
TGCAGTGCTAGCGACCGGACAGTTTTCGAGCAGTACTTC	CSASDRTVFEQYF	NA	NA	TRBV20-1	TRBJ2-7
TGCAGTGCTAGAAAGACCACCGGTGAGCAGTTCTTC	CSARKTTGEQFF	NA	NA	TRBV20-1	TRBJ2-1
TGCAGCGTTGAGTCCAGGACCTACGAGCAGTACTTC	CSVESRTYEQYF	NA	NA	TRBV29-1	TRBJ2-7
TGTGCCAGCAGTTCCAGACTAGCGGAGAGCACAGATACGCAGTATTTT	CASSSRLAESTDTQYF	NA	TRBD2	TRBV27	TRBJ2-3
TGTGCCACCAGTGACCGAATTGGCACAGATACGCAGTATTTT	CATSDRIGTDTQYF	NA	NA	TRBV24-1	TRBJ2-3
TGCGCCAGCAGCTTGGCCCGGACTAGATCCAATGAGCAGTTCTTC	CASSLARTRSNEQFF	NA	TRBD2	TRBV5-1	TRBJ2-1
TGTGCCAGCAGTTCCCTAGGGCTCGGGACAGATGAAAAACTGTTTTTT	CASSSLGLGTDEKLFF	many	TRBD1	TRBV12-3/TRBV12-4	TRBJ1-4
TGCGCCAGCAGCTTGGACCATGGTACTAATGACAAACTGTTTTTT	CASSLDHGTNDKLFF	once	NA	TRBV5-1	TRBJ1-4
TGTGCCAGCAGTTACTCGATGGCTGAGTCTCACAATGAGCAGTTCTTC	CASSYSMAESHNEQFF	NA	NA	TRBV6-5	TRBJ2-1
TGTGCCAGTCGAGGGGCGGGCAGGAGTACGGATGAGCAGTTCTTC	CASRGAGRSTDEQFF	few	NA	TRBV19	TRBJ2-1
TGTGCCAGCAGCTTAGCGTTCGGCTTCTATGGCTACACCTTC	CASSLAFGFYGYTF	few	NA	TRBV7-8	TRBJ1-2
TGCAGCGTTAGGGCCATCACAGATACGCAGTATTTT	CSVRAITDTQYF	few	NA	TRBV29-1	TRBJ2-3